Shown below are 30 T cell receptor beta chains from a single sample sequenced in a study of cytomegalovirus exposure and HLA in healthy donors. The PCR made use of 60 Vbeta and 13 Jbeta primers. TCRdb's copy holds only in-frame clones and misses some; the assay was immunoSEQ multiplex PCR. The sample yields tens of thousands of clones, under 75% seen once. The sequenced sample was PBMCs. The receptors shown here come from a young man in good health and CMV-seronegative.

Comments on this clone: One end of the junction is discordant with germline, which a read error may explain. The chain recombines TRBV6-4 with TRBJ2-3; 10 bases map to TRBD2. Looked up from germline, CDR1 is MRHNA and CDR2 is SNTAGT. The CDR3 has 15 residues. For the CDR3, the DNA is TGTGCCAGCGGTGAGACTAGCGGGAGCACAGATACGCAGTATTTT. It yields the protein CASGETSGSTDTQYF.

The rearrangement uses TRBV7-8 and TRBJ2-7, with a tentative D call TRBD1 (6 bases). Deletions cut 5 bases from V and 2 bases from J, with 16 bases between. There are 15 residues in the CDR3. In germline, CDR1 is SGHVS, CDR2 FQNEAQ. CDR3: CASSRYEGDTYEQYF. DNA of the CDR3: TGTGCCAGCAGCCGCTATGAGGGGGATACCTACGAGCAGTACTTC.

J is TRBJ1-2 and V is TRBV29-1; maybe TRBD1 (5 bases). The V gene lost 0 bases and the J gene lost 8 bases, with 22 bases spanning the gap. Germline loops: CDR1 SQVTM, CDR2 ANQGSEA. CDR3 length: 16 residues. The CDR3 DNA reads as TGCAGCGTTGAAGATCAACGGGGGGTTAACCTAGAGGGCTACACCTTC. Protein sequence: CSVEDQRGVNLEGYTF.

The rearrangement joins TRBV4-2 to TRBJ2-5; 7 positions match TRBD1. V lost 0 bases to trimming and J lost 5 bases; unmatched junction nucleotides: 6. Germline V gene lookup returns CDR1 LGHNA and CDR2 YNFKEQ. The CDR3 runs to 15 residues. The CDR3, as DNA: TGTGCCAGCAGCCAAGAAAGGGGGCTCGTGGAGACCCAGTACTTC. Protein: CASSQERGLVETQYF.

This chain connects TRBV25-1 to TRBJ2-5; D perhaps matches TRBD2 (6 bases). The germline V gene has CDR1 MGHDK and CDR2 SYGVNS. V lost 5 bases and J lost 5, with 15 bases in between. The CDR3 loop spans 14 amino acids. The CDR3 region is CASSQFKGRETQYF. The CDR3 DNA is TGTGCCAGCAGTCAGTTTAAGGGGAGGGAGACCCAGTACTTC.

The chain links TRBV29-1 to TRBJ1-1, with 8 bases aligning to TRBD1. Losses at the gene ends were 7 bases for V and 3 bases for J; bases not matched to a gene: 7. This CDR3 has 13 residues. Germline CDR1 and CDR2: SQVTM and ANQGSEA. This CDR3 reads CSAIAQGDTEAFF. Written as DNA, the CDR3 is TGCAGCGCGATTGCACAGGGGGACACTGAAGCTTTCTTT.

DNA of the CDR3: TGTGCCAGCAGCTTAGAGGCCGCCGGGACAGTAGCTTTCTTT. Its translation: CASSLEAAGTVAFF. The V and J genes are TRBV11-2 and TRBJ1-1; 7 bases map to TRBD1. The germline V gene encodes CDR1 SGHAT and CDR2 FQNNGV. There are 14 residues in the CDR3. Unmatched junction bases numbered 8, after V lost 0 bases and J lost 10 bases.

The CDR3 coding sequence is TGTGCCAGCAGCCCCCTCCCGACGCAGTATTTT. Protein sequence: CASSPLPTQYF. The chain uses TRBV7-9 and TRBJ2-3, with D uncertain. The length of the CDR3 is 11 residues. V was pared by 5 bases and J by 9 bases, with 9 bases between. The germline CDR1 and CDR2 sequences are SEHNR and FQNEAQ (reference sequence).

The V call is TRBV27, the J call TRBJ2-7, with a possible D match to TRBD2 (6 bases). The CDR3 totals 15 residues. CDR1 is MNHEY and CDR2 is SMNVEV in the germline V gene (reference sequence). The ends were cut back, 6 bases at V and 3 bases at J, with 18 bases in the middle. Here the CDR3 reads CASSSFWEADYEQYF. Written as DNA, the CDR3 is TGTGCCAGCAGCAGTTTCTGGGAGGCTGACTACGAGCAGTACTTC.

In the case of this clone: The CDR3 carries no conserved terminal phenylalanine or tryptophan, so it likely arises from a read error. The chain carries TRBV2 and TRBJ1-4; TRBD1 is a possible D gene (6 bases). The CDR3 consists of 13 residues. Trimming shortened V by 8 bases and J by 8 bases, and 15 bases separated the two germline ends. The germline V gene encodes CDR1 SNHLY and CDR2 FYNNEI. CDR3 region: CASGGGQREKLFV. The DNA for the CDR3 is TGTGCCAGCGGAGGAGGACAGCGAGAAAAACTGTTTGTT.

The chain combines TRBV10-3 with TRBJ2-2; TRBD1 aligns across 7 bases. The V segment lost 2 bases and the J segment 0 bases; nucleotides outside the gene matches: 3. Germline assignment: CDR1 ENHRY and CDR2 SYGVKD. This CDR3 has 16 residues. The CDR3 DNA follows: TGTGCCATCAGTGAGCCTACAGGGGCGAACACCGGGGAGCTGTTTTTT. It yields the protein CAISEPTGANTGELFF.

The chain links TRBV6-5 to TRBJ2-5; perhaps TRBD2 as D (5 bases). The germline V gene encodes CDR1 MNHEY and CDR2 SVGAGI. Deletions cut 0 bases from V and 2 bases from J, with 13 bases between. The CDR3 has 16 amino acids. DNA of the CDR3: TGTGCCAGCAGTTACTCAGGAGGACCCGCTCAAGAGACCCAGTACTTC. Amino acids: CASSYSGGPAQETQYF.

In this sample, this clone turned up a few times. Here the CDR3 DNA reads TGCGCCAGCAGCTACGGTGGACAGATCTACGAGCAGTACTTC. Protein product: CASSYGGQIYEQYF. This chain connects TRBV5-1 to TRBJ2-7; TRBD1 is a possible D gene (6 bases). The CDR3 has 14 residues. Germline V lookup: CDR1 SGHRS, CDR2 YFSETQ. V was shortened by 3 bases and J by 3 bases, with 13 bases between the two germline ends.

The chain couples TRBV29-1 to TRBJ1-5; D call uncertain. Trimming stripped 4 bases from V and 6 bases from J, with 22 bases between. Germline V gene lookup returns CDR1 SQVTM and CDR2 ANQGSEA. The CDR3 has 16 amino acids. CDR3: CSVVGYPRAAGQPQHF. The CDR3 DNA follows: TGCAGCGTTGTGGGCTATCCGCGGGCAGCGGGTCAGCCCCAGCATTTT.

The chain is built from TRBV5-4 and TRBJ1-3, with 11 bases that match TRBD1. The germline V gene encodes CDR1 SGHNT and CDR2 YYREEE (reference sequence). J lost 4 bases, V lost 4 bases, and 7 bases had no gene match. The CDR3 is made up of 16 amino acids. The CDR3 loop reads CASSPGTGGGGNTIYF. The DNA for the CDR3 is TGTGCCAGCAGCCCCGGGACAGGGGGTGGAGGAAACACCATATATTTT. The variable domain in full, completed from reference TRBV5-4 and TRBJ1-3, reads ETGVTQSPTHLIKTRGQQVTLRCSSQSGHNTVSWYQQALGQGPQFIFQYYREEENGRGNFPPRFSGLQFPNYSSELNVNALELDDSALYLCASSPGTGGGGNTIYFGEGSWLTVV.

The chain joins TRBV6-5 to TRBJ1-2, with D uncertain. The CDR3 runs to 14 residues. The V end was cut by 5 bases, the J end by 3 bases, with 13 bases between. Per germline, CDR1 MNHEY and CDR2 SVGAGI. The CDR3 spells CASSVSGNHYGYTF. In nucleotides, the CDR3 is TGTGCCAGCAGTGTATCCGGGAACCACTATGGCTACACCTTC.

This clone occurred once. The chain links TRBV2 to TRBJ2-5; possible D gene TRBD2, 7 bases. Germline V gene lookup returns CDR1 SNHLY and CDR2 FYNNEI. V shed 4 bases and J shed 4 bases, with 22 bases lying between them. This CDR3 spans 17 amino acids. CDR3 region: CASSVKARGRAGETQYF. The CDR3 bases are TGTGCCAGCAGTGTAAAAGCTAGGGGGAGGGCGGGAGAGACCCAGTACTTC.

The rearrangement joins TRBV7-8 to TRBJ2-2; D gene unclear. CDR3 length: 12 amino acids. Looked up from germline, CDR1 is SGHVS and CDR2 is FQNEAQ. Trimming stripped 5 bases from V and 7 bases from J, with 8 bases between. DNA for the CDR3: TGTGCCAGCAGCAAGCTCCTCGGGGAGCTGTTTTTT. Protein product: CASSKLLGELFF.

The chain combines TRBV10-3 with TRBJ2-7; D not resolved. Per the germline V gene, CDR1 is ENHRY and CDR2 is SYGVKD. V dropped 3 bases and J dropped 3 bases, with 9 bases sitting between them. CDR3 size: 13 residues. The CDR3 loop reads CAISDQENYEQYF. As DNA, the CDR3 is TGTGCCATCAGTGATCAGGAAAACTACGAGCAGTACTTC.

This rearrangement joins TRBV9 to TRBJ2-3, with 11 bases fitting TRBD2. CDR1 is SGDLS and CDR2 is YYNGEE in the germline V gene. V gave up 0 bases and J gave up 0 bases; unmatched junction bases: 0. CDR3 length: 16 amino acids. CDR3 sequence: CASSVGTSGSTDTQYF. The CDR3 DNA is TGTGCCAGCAGCGTAGGGACTAGCGGGAGCACAGATACGCAGTATTTT.

The chain links TRBV5-6 to TRBJ2-4, with 13 bases lining up with TRBD2. V was clipped by 4 bases and J by 9 bases; unmatched bases: 7. This CDR3 is 15 amino acids long. From germline, CDR1 is SGHDT and CDR2 YYEEEE. CDR3 protein: CASSPWTSGSGIQYF. CDR3 coding DNA: TGTGCCAGCAGCCCATGGACTAGCGGGAGTGGCATTCAGTACTTC. The full variable domain, completed using reference TRBV5-6 and TRBJ2-4, is DAGVTQSPTHLIKTRGQQVTLRCSPKSGHDTVSWYQQALGQGPQFIFQYYEEEERQRGNFPDRFSGHQFPNYSSELNVNALLLGDSALYLCASSPWTSGSGIQYFGAGTRLSVL.

This clone was found a few times. The chain combines TRBV7-2 with TRBJ2-3; 7 bases line up with TRBD2. The length of the CDR3 is 17 residues. Germline trimming cut 4 bases from V and 0 bases from J; bases unmatched to any gene: 10. The germline V gene encodes CDR1 SGHTA and CDR2 FQGNSA. DNA for the CDR3: TGTGCCAGCAGCTCGAAAGTAGCGGGCGCTAGCACAGATACGCAGTATTTT. Translating it yields CASSSKVAGASTDTQYF.

The chain combines TRBV6-6 with TRBJ2-1; 12 bases are shared with TRBD2. Looked up from germline, CDR1 is MNHNY and CDR2 is SVGAGI (reference sequence). Trimming at V came to 0 bases and at J to 8 bases, leaving 5 bases not matched to a gene. The CDR3 has 16 amino acids. The CDR3 DNA reads as TGTGCCAGCAGTTACTCAGGACTAGCGGGGATGGATGAGCAGTTCTTC. Its translation is CASSYSGLAGMDEQFF.

This chain links TRBV25-1 with TRBJ1-5; 10 nucleotides match TRBD1. Trimming cost V 4 bases and J 4 bases; bases outside gene matches: 4. The germline CDR1 and CDR2 sequences are MGHDK and SYGVNS. The CDR3 covers 15 residues. CDR3 nucleotides: TGTGCCAGCAGTGCGACAGGGGGCGGGAATCAGCCCCAGCATTTT. Its protein is CASSATGGGNQPQHF.

The chain recombines TRBV5-1 with TRBJ1-1; D is uncertain. V was cut by 3 bases and J by 5 bases, with 14 bases left in between. This CDR3 comprises 14 residues. CDR1 and CDR2 (germline): SGHRS, YFSETQ. The CDR3 spells CASSSRGGLTEAFF. For the CDR3, the DNA is TGCGCCAGCAGCTCCCGCGGTGGGTTGACTGAAGCTTTCTTT.

The chain is built from TRBV18 and TRBJ2-7, with TRBD2 matching over 9 bases. The CDR3 runs 14 residues. Germline-derived CDR1 and CDR2 are KGHSH and LQKENI. With V trimmed by 5 bases and J by 4 bases, 6 bases remained unmatched. CDR3 bases: TGTGCCAGCTCAGAACCGGGACTAGCTTACGAGCAGTACTTC. This translates into CASSEPGLAYEQYF.

The chain combines TRBV5-1 with TRBJ2-2; 16 bases line up with TRBD2. Germline trimming cut 4 bases from V and 3 bases from J; bases unmatched to any gene: 6. Per the germline V gene, CDR1 is SGHRS and CDR2 is YFSETQ. This CDR3 comprises 18 residues. In DNA, the CDR3 is TGCGCCAGCAGCCGGGGACTAGCGGGAGGGCAGGACACCGGGGAGCTGTTTTTT. As protein: CASSRGLAGGQDTGELFF.

This clone turned up a few times. The J gene is TRBJ2-2, the V gene TRBV4-2; tentatively, D is TRBD2 (6 bases). The CDR3 spans 14 residues. The germline V gene encodes CDR1 LGHNA and CDR2 YNFKEQ. V lost 1 base to trimming and J lost 6 bases, with 9 bases between them. CDR3 bases: TGTGCCAGCAGCCAAGGGGCGGGATCCGGGGAGCTGTTTTTT. It specifies CASSQGAGSGELFF.

The chain links TRBV5-4 to TRBJ2-2, with 15 nucleotides matching TRBD2. CDR1 and CDR2 (germline): SGHNT, YYREEE (reference sequence). With V trimmed by 2 bases and J by 4 bases, 6 bases remained unmatched. This CDR3 region has 18 residues. DNA for the CDR3: TGTGCCAGCAGCTTCGGACTAGCGGGAGGGCGGGGCACCGGGGAGCTGTTTTTT. Translating gives CASSFGLAGGRGTGELFF.

The V call is TRBV29-1, the J call TRBJ1-1; D might be TRBD1 (5 bases). The V gene's germline CDR1 is SQVTM and CDR2 ANQGSEA. The CDR3 is made up of 13 amino acids. V shed 6 bases and J shed 4 bases, with 15 bases lying between them. CDR3 sequence reads: CSVRGTRITEAFF. CDR3 in DNA: TGCAGCGTCCGGGGGACGCGGATCACTGAAGCTTTCTTT.